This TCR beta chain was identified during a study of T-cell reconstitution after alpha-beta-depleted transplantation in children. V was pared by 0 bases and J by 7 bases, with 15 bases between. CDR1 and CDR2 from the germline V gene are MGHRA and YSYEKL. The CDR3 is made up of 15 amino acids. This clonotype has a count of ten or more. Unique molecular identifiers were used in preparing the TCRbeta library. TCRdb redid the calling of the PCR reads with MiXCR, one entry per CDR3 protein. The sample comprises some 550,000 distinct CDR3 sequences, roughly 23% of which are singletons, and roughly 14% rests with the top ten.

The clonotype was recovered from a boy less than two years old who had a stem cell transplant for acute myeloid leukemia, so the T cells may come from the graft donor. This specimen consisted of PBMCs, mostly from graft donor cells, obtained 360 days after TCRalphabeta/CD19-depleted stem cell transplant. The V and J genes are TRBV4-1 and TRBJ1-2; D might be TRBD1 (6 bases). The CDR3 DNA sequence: TGCGCCAGCAGCCAAGAGGTCACAGGGTCGCGTGGCTACACCTTC. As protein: CASSQEVTGSRGYTF.